A single sample gave rise to the 10 T cell receptor beta chains below, sequenced in a study of blood T cell repertoires in COVID-19. The assay was immunoSEQ multiplex PCR, and TCRdb's table has in-frame clones only and misses some. In the table there are around 110,000 clones, over 65% of which are singletons. Sequenced material: peripheral blood. The receptors originated from a woman aged 70 to 79 with acute or convalescent COVID-19.

Here the CDR3 DNA reads TGTGCCAGCAGCTTAGGTGTAGCGGGGGGGCGAGGAGAGCAGTTCTTC. This translates into CASSLGVAGGRGEQFF. The chain has TRBV7-2 and TRBJ2-1; 11 bases are shared with TRBD2. The germline CDR1 and CDR2 sequences are SGHTA and FQGNSA. This CDR3 is 16 amino acids long. Trimming took 1 base from V and 10 from J; bases not matched to a gene: 9. The variable domain in full, completed from reference TRBV7-2 and TRBJ2-1, reads GAGVSQSPSNKVTEKGKDVELRCDPISGHTALYWYRQSLGQGLEFLIYFQGNSAPDKSGLPSDRFSAERTGGSVSTLTIQRTQQEDSAVYLCASSLGVAGGRGEQFFGPGTRLTVL.

The chain employs TRBV7-9 and TRBJ2-1; possible D gene TRBD2, 6 bases. V lost 5 bases to trimming and J lost 6 bases, with 17 bases between them. CDR3 size: 15 residues. Germline V gene sequence: CDR1 SEHNR, CDR2 FQNEAQ (reference sequence). The CDR3 region is CASSAPGVPVNEQFF. The CDR3 DNA sequence: TGTGCCAGCAGCGCTCCGGGGGTGCCGGTCAATGAGCAGTTCTTC.

This clone has a handful of counts. This chain links TRBV6-2 or TRBV6-3 with TRBJ1-2; possible D gene TRBD1, 5 bases. CDR1 is MNHEY and CDR2 is SVGEGT in the germline V gene. V was trimmed by 2 bases and J by 7 bases, leaving 17 bases between them. The length of the CDR3 is 15 residues. Written as DNA, the CDR3 is TGTGCCAGCAGTTACCGCCCACGCGGGGCAGGTGGCTACACCTTC. This sequence encodes CASSYRPRGAGGYTF.

The gene calls are TRBV30 and TRBJ1-5; maybe TRBD1 (6 bases). Per the germline V gene, CDR1 is GTSNPN and CDR2 is SVGIG (reference sequence). Trimming left V 5 bases short and J 11 bases short, with 13 bases between. The CDR3 has 11 residues. The CDR3 nucleotides are TGTGCCTGGGAGAAATCAGGGGCCCAGCATTTT. It yields the protein CAWEKSGAQHF.

The chain recombines TRBV6-2 or TRBV6-3 with TRBJ1-1, with 10 bases lining up with TRBD1. The germline V gene has CDR1 MNHEY and CDR2 SVGEGT. The CDR3 runs 18 residues. After removal of 5 bases from V and 7 bases from J, the junction contained 19 bases not matched to a gene. The CDR3 DNA sequence: TGTGCCAGCAGTCTCAGTCCGGGACAGGGGTTTTTGAAGGTTGAAGCTTTCTTT. This codes for CASSLSPGQGFLKVEAFF.

The J gene is TRBJ2-5, the V gene TRBV4-2, with TRBD2 matching 8 bases. This CDR3 region has 15 residues. The trim removed 2 bases at V and 5 bases at J, leaving 7 bases unmatched. The germline gives CDR1 LGHNA, CDR2 YNFKEQ. This CDR3 reads CASSQLAGGGETQYF. The CDR3 DNA is TGTGCCAGCAGCCAACTTGCGGGGGGTGGGGAGACCCAGTACTTC.

The chain carries TRBV2 and TRBJ2-2; D is undetermined. V was pared by 4 bases and J by 3 bases, with 9 bases between. This CDR3 is 14 amino acids long. CDR1 and CDR2 (germline): SNHLY, FYNNEI. The CDR3 region has the DNA TGTGCCAGCAGTGCCTGGCAGTACACCGGGGAGCTGTTTTTT. This sequence encodes CASSAWQYTGELFF.

The chain joins TRBV3-1 (or the pseudogene TRBV3-2) to TRBJ2-6, with a weak D call TRBD1 (6 bases). Germline V CDR1 and CDR2: LGHDT, YNNKEL (reference sequence). The V end was cut by 5 bases, the J end by 0 bases, with 17 bases between. The length of the CDR3 is 18 residues. The chain's CDR3 is CASSFRGLARSGANVLTF. The CDR3 coding sequence is TGTGCCAGCAGCTTCAGGGGTTTAGCCCGCTCTGGGGCCAACGTCCTGACTTTC.

V gene TRBV19 combines with J gene TRBJ1-4; TRBD1 matches 9 bases. This CDR3 contains 15 residues. V lost 6 bases to trimming and J lost 5 bases; unmatched junction nucleotides: 7. The V gene's germline CDR1 is LNHDA and CDR2 SQIVND (reference sequence). CDR3 sequence reads: CASSTGGAINEKLFF. DNA of the CDR3: TGTGCCAGTAGCACAGGGGGCGCGATAAATGAAAAACTGTTTTTT.

This chain uses TRBV29-1 with TRBJ2-7; 7 nucleotides match TRBD1. Germline lookup yields CDR1 SQVTM and CDR2 ANQGSEA. Losses at the gene ends were 7 bases for V and 0 bases for J; bases not matched to a gene: 3. The CDR3 totals 12 residues. The CDR3 here is CSAGTASYEQYF. CDR3 DNA: TGCAGCGCAGGGACAGCCTCCTACGAGCAGTACTTC.